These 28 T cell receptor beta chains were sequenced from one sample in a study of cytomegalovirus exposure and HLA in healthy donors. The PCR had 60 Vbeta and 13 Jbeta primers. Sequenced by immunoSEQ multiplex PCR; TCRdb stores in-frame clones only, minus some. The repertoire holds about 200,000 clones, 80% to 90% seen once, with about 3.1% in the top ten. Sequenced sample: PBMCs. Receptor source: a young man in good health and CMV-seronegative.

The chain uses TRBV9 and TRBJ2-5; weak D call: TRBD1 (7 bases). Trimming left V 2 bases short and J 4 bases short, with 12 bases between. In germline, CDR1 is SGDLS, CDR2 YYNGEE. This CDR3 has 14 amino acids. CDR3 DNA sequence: TGTGCCAGCAGCGTTGGAGGGGGCATAGAGACCCAGTACTTC. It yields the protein CASSVGGGIETQYF. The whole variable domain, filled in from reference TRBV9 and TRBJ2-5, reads DSGVTQTPKHLITATGQRVTLRCSPRSGDLSVYWYQQSLDQGLQFLIQYYNGEERAKGNILERFSAQQFPDLHSELNLSSLELGDSALYFCASSVGGGIETQYFGPGTRLLVL.

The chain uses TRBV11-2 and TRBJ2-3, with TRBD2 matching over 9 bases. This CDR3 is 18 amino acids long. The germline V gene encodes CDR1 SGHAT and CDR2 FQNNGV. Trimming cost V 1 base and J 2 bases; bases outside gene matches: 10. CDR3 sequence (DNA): TGTGCCAGCAGCTTAGTTCCGCGACTAGCGGCTAACACAGATACGCAGTATTTT. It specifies CASSLVPRLAANTDTQYF.

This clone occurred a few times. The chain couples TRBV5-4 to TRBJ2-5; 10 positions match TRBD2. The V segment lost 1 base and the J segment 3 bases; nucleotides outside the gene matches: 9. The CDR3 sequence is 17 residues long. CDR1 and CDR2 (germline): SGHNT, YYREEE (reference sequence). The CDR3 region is CASSLRRLAGEEETQYF. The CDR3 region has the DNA TGTGCCAGCAGCTTGCGACGGCTAGCGGGAGAAGAAGAGACCCAGTACTTC.

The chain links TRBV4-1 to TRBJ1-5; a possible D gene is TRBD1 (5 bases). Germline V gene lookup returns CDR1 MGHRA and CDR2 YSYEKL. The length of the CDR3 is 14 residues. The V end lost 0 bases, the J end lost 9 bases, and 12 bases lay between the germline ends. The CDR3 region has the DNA TGCGCCAGCAGCCAAGATCTCGGGGGTTGGCCCCAGCATTTT. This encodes CASSQDLGGWPQHF.

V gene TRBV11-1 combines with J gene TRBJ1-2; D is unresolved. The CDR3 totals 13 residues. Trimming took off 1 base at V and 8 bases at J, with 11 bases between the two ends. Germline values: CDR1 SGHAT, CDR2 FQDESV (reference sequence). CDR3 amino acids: CASSLEPGYGYTF. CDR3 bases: TGTGCCAGCAGCTTAGAACCGGGTTACGGCTACACCTTC.

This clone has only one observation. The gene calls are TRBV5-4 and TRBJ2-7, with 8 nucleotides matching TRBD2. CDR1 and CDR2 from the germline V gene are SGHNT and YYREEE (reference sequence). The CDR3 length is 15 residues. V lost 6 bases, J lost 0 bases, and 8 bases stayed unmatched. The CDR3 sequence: CASTIRGGPSYEQYF. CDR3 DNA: TGTGCCAGCACCATTCGGGGGGGGCCCTCCTACGAGCAGTACTTC. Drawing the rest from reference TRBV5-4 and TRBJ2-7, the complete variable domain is ETGVTQSPTHLIKTRGQQVTLRCSSQSGHNTVSWYQQALGQGPQFIFQYYREEENGRGNFPPRFSGLQFPNYSSELNVNALELDDSALYLCASTIRGGPSYEQYFGPGTRLTVT.

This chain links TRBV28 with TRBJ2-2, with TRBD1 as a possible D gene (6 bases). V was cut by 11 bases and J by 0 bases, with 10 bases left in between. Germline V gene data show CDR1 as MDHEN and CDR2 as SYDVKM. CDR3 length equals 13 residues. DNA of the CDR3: TGTGCCTCCCGGACAGCGAACACCGGGGAGCTGTTTTTT. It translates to CASRTANTGELFF.

The CDR3 region is CASSEWEGYYEQYF. Here the CDR3 DNA reads TGTGCCAGCAGTGAATGGGAGGGTTACTACGAGCAGTACTTC. The rearrangement joins TRBV6-1 to TRBJ2-7; 7 bases agree with TRBD2. In germline, CDR1 is MNHNS, CDR2 SASEGT. Germline trimming cut 2 bases from V and 3 bases from J; bases unmatched to any gene: 4. The CDR3 spans 14 residues.

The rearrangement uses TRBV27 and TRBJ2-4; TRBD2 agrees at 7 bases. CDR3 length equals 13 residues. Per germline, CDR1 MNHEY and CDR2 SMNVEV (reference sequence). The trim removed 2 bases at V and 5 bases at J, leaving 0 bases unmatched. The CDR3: CASSLGRENIQYF. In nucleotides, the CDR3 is TGTGCCAGCAGTTTAGGGAGGGAAAACATTCAGTACTTC.

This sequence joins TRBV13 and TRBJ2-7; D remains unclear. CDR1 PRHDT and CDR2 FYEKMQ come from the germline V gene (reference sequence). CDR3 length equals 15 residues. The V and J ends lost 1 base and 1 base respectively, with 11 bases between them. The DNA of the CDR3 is TGTGCCAGCAGCTTAGATCTGGGCCGATCCTACGAGCAGTACTTC. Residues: CASSLDLGRSYEQYF.

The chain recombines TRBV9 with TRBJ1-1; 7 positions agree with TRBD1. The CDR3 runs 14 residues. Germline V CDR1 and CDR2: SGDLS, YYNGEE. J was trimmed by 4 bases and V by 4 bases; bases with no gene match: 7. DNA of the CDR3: TGTGCCAGCAGCTATACAGGGGCTGGCACTGAAGCTTTCTTT. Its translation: CASSYTGAGTEAFF. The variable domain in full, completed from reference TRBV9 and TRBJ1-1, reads DSGVTQTPKHLITATGQRVTLRCSPRSGDLSVYWYQQSLDQGLQFLIQYYNGEERAKGNILERFSAQQFPDLHSELNLSSLELGDSALYFCASSYTGAGTEAFFGQGTRLTVV.

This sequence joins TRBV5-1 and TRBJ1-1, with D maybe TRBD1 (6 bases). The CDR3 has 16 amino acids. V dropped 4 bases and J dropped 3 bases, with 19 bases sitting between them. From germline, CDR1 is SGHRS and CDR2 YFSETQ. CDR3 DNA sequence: TGCGCCAGCAGCCCAACACCTACAGGGAGATACACTGAAGCTTTCTTT. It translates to CASSPTPTGRYTEAFF.

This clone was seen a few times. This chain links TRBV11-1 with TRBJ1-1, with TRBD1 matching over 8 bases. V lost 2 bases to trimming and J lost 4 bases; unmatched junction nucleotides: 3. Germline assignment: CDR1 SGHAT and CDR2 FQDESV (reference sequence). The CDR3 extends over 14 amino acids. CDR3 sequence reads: CASSLTQGGTEAFF. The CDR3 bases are TGTGCCAGCAGCTTAACACAGGGGGGCACTGAAGCTTTCTTT.

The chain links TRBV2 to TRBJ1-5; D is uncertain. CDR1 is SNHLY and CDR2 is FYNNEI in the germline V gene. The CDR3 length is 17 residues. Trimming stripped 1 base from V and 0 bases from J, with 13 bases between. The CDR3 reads CASSEVRTVISNQPQHF. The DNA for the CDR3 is TGTGCCAGCAGTGAAGTTCGAACAGTAATTAGCAATCAGCCCCAGCATTTT.

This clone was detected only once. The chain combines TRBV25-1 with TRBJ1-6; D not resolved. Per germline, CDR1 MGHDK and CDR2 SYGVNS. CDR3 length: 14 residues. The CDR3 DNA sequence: TGTGCTCTCGGTCGACCCGGGGATTCGGCACCCCTCCACTTT. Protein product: CALGRPGDSAPLHF. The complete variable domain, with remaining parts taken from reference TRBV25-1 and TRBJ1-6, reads EADIYQTPRYLVIGTGKKITLECSQTMGHDKMYWYQQDPGMELHLIHYSYGVNSTEKGDLSSESTVSRIRTEHFPLTLESARPSHTSQYLCALGRPGDSAPLHFGNGTRLTVT.

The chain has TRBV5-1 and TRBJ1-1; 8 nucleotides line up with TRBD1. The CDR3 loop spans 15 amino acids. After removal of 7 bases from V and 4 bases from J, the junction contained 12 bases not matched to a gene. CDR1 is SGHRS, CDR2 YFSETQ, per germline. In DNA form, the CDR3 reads TGCGCCAGCGTTCCGGACAACACAGGGGGCACTGAAGCTTTCTTT. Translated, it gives CASVPDNTGGTEAFF.

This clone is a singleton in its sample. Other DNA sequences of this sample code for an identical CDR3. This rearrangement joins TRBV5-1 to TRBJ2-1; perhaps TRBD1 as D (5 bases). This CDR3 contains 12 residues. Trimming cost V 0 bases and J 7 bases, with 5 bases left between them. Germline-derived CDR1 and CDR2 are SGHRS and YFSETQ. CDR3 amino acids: CASSLAGNEQFF. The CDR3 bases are TGCGCCAGCAGCTTGGCAGGGAATGAGCAGTTCTTC. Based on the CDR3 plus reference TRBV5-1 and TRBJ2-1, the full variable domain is KAGVTQTPRYLIKTRGQQVTLSCSPISGHRSVSWYQQTPGQGLQFLFEYFSETQRNKGNFPGRFSGRQFSNSRSEMNVSTLELGDSALYLCASSLAGNEQFFGPGTRLTVL.

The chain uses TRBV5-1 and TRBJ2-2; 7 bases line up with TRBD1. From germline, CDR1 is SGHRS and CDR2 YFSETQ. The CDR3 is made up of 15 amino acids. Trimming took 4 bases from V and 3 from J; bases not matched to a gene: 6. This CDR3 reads CASSPGDRDTGELFF. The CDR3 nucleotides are TGCGCCAGCAGCCCCGGAGACAGGGACACCGGGGAGCTGTTTTTT.

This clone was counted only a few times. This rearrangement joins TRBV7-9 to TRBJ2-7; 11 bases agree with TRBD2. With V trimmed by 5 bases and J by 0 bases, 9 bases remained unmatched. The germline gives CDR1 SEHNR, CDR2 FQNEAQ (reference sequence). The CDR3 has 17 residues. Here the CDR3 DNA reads TGTGCCAGCAGCCCAGAGACTAGCGGGGCACCCTCCTACGAGCAGTACTTC. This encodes CASSPETSGAPSYEQYF.

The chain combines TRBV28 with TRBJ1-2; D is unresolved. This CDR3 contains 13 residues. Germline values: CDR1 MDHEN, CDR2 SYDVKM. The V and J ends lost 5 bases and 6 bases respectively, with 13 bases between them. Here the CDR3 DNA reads TGTGCCAGCAGTCGCGCCGGGGTCGATGGCTACACCTTC. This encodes CASSRAGVDGYTF.

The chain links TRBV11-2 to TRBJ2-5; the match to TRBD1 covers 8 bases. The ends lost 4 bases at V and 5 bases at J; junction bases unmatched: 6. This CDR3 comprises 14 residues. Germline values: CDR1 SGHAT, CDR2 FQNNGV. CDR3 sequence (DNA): TGTGCCAGCAGCTCCGGACAGGGTTGGGAGACCCAGTACTTC. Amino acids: CASSSGQGWETQYF.

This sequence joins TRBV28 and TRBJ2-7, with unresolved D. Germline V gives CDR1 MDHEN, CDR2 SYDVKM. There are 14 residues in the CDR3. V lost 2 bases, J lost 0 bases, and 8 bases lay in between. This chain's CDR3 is CASSLPLNSYEQYF. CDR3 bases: TGTGCCAGCAGTTTACCGCTAAACTCCTACGAGCAGTACTTC.

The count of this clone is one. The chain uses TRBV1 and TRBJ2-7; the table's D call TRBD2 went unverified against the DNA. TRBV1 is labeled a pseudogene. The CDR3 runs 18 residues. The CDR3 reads CTSSQGGVPGLAGAEQYF. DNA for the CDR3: TGCACCAGCAGCCAAGGGGGTGTACCGGGACTAGCGGGGGCCGAGCAGTACTTC.

The CDR3 protein is CASSPHRGYTEAFF. Here the CDR3 DNA reads TGTGCCAGCAGTCCACACAGGGGCTACACTGAAGCTTTCTTT. The V gene is TRBV25-1, the J gene TRBJ1-1; 7 bases are a match to TRBD1. There are 14 residues in the CDR3. CDR1 and CDR2 from the germline V gene are MGHDK and SYGVNS. V lost 5 bases, J lost 3 bases, and 6 bases stayed unmatched.

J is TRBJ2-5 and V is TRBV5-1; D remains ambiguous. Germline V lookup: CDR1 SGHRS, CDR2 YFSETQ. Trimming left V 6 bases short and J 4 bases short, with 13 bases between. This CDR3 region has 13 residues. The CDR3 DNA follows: TGCGCCAGCACTAGAGATCAACGAGAGACCCAGTACTTC. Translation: CASTRDQRETQYF.

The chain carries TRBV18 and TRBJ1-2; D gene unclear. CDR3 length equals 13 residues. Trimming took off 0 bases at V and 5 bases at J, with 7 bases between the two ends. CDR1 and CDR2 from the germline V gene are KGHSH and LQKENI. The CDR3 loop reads CASSPPQRYGYTF. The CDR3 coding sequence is TGTGCCAGCTCACCACCCCAGCGTTATGGCTACACCTTC.

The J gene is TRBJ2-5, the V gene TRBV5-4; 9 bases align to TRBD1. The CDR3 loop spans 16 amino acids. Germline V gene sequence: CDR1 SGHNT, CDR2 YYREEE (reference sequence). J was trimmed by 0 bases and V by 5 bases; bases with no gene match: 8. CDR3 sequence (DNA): TGTGCCAGCAGGCACGACAGGGGGAGATACCAAGAGACCCAGTACTTC. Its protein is CASRHDRGRYQETQYF.

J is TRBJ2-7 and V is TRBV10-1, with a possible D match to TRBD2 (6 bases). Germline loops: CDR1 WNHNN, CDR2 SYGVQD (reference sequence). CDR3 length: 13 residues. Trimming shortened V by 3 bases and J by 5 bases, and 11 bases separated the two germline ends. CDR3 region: CASSDGDWDEQYF. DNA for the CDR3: TGCGCCAGCAGTGACGGGGACTGGGACGAGCAGTACTTC.